These 2 T cell receptor beta chains were all obtained from the same sample, sequenced in a study of Graves' ophthalmopathy and Graves' hyperthyroidism. Amplification targeted the TCR beta CDR3 regions, with RNA transcripts as the source material. Second-round multiplex PCR came after first-round RT-PCR with HTBI primers. TCRdb re-called the multiplex PCR reads with MiXCR, one entry per CDR3 protein. The sample has approximately 480,000 distinct CDR3 sequences; under 15% are singletons. Sequenced sample: blood. These receptors were obtained from a woman in her twenties or thirties with Graves' ophthalmopathy.

There are many counts of this clonotype. The J gene is TRBJ1-5, the V gene TRBV28, with a possible D match to TRBD1 (5 bases). V was trimmed by 4 bases and J by 5 bases, leaving 12 bases between them. The CDR3 runs 14 residues. Germline lookup yields CDR1 MDHEN and CDR2 SYDVKM. CDR3 nucleotides: TGTGCCAGCAGTTCACAGGAGGGACATCAGCCCCAGCATTTT. Protein product: CASSSQEGHQPQHF.

This clonotype has more than one count but fewer than ten. The CDR3 DNA reads as TGTGCCAGCTCACCACCCGGACTAGCGGGAGACTACGAGCAGTACTTC. Its protein is CASSPPGLAGDYEQYF. This rearrangement joins TRBV18 to TRBJ2-7; 13 positions match TRBD2. V lost 0 bases and J lost 3; bases outside the gene matches: 2. Germline V gene lookup returns CDR1 KGHSH and CDR2 LQKENI. The CDR3 totals 16 residues.